Each of the 4 T cell receptor beta chains below was sequenced from the same sample in a study of CD8+ T cells in alopecia areata. TCR sequencing used cDNA made by reverse transcription of extracted RNA. Clones were sequenced by immunoSEQ multiplex PCR, and TCRdb holds only the in-frame ones, with some missing. Found here are some 190,000 clones, 40% to 65% of them singletons; the top ten hold 10%. Stated treatment: oral pan-JAK inhibitor, 5-10 mg twice daily. The specimen was CD8+ T cells sorted from blood, collected at approximately week 52, from a patient treated with tofacitinib. The receptor source for this set is a human donor with alopecia areata.

The genes are TRBV5-6 and TRBJ1-2; D remains unclear. CDR3 length: 13 residues. The V end lost 4 bases, the J end lost 0 bases, and 7 bases lay between the germline ends. The V gene's germline CDR1 is SGHDT and CDR2 YYEEEE. In nucleotides, the CDR3 is TGTGCCAGCAGCGAAGGGACTAACTATGGCTACACCTTC. Its protein product is CASSEGTNYGYTF.

The V and J genes are TRBV11-2 and TRBJ1-3; 7 bases fit TRBD1. The V and J ends lost 0 bases and 8 bases, in that order; junction bases with no gene match: 10. The CDR3 is 16 amino acids. Germline CDR1 reads SGHAT; CDR2 reads FQNNGV. The CDR3 DNA reads TGTGCCAGCAGCTTAGAGATCCCTGACAGGGCGCACACCATATATTTT. Translated, it gives CASSLEIPDRAHTIYF.

The V gene is TRBV6-5, the J gene TRBJ1-1; D remains ambiguous. CDR3 size: 13 residues. V lost 6 bases and J lost 4, with 12 bases in between. Germline loops: CDR1 MNHEY, CDR2 SVGAGI. The CDR3 bases are TGTGCCAGCAGCGAGGAGCTTAGCACTGAAGCTTTCTTT. This translates into CASSEELSTEAFF.

About this clone itself: Compared with germline, one end of the junction differs, possibly owing to a read error. The chain links TRBV2 to TRBJ1-1; 8 bases are a match to TRBD1. The CDR3 loop spans 14 amino acids. The germline CDR1 and CDR2 sequences are SNHLY and FYNNEI. The CDR3 reads CARQGQGANTKAFF. CDR3 nucleotides: TGTGCTAGACAGGGGCAGGGCGCGAACACTAAAGCTTTCTTT. The variable domain in full, completed from reference TRBV2 and TRBJ1-1, reads EPEVTQTPSHQVTQMGQEVILRCVPISNHLYFYWYRQILGQKVEFLVSFYNNEISEKSEIFDDQFSVERPDGSNFTLKIRSTKLEDSAMYFCARQGQGANTKAFFGQGTRLTVV.